The 23 T cell receptor beta chains presented below share a single source sample, sequenced in a study of Ad26.COV2.S vaccination and SARS-CoV-2 variants. TCRdb keeps only in-frame clones here, not all; method: immunoSEQ multiplex PCR. The table lists 150,000 to 200,000 clones, around nine tenths of them singletons. Material: peripheral blood, obtained after recovery from COVID-19. These receptors originate from a human donor who had recovered from COVID-19.

The chain recombines TRBV6-5 with TRBJ2-3; the D is unclear. Trimming left V 6 bases short and J 1 base short, with 11 bases between. The CDR3 has 14 residues. Germline V gene lookup returns CDR1 MNHEY and CDR2 SVGAGI. The CDR3 is CASRRAPGTDTQYF. CDR3 DNA sequence: TGTGCCAGCAGACGAGCCCCCGGCACAGATACGCAGTATTTT.

The rearrangement links TRBV3-1 (or the pseudogene TRBV3-2) to TRBJ1-6; D is ambiguous. The CDR3 runs 18 residues. Germline CDR1 is LGHDT and CDR2 is YNNKEL (reference sequence). The V end was cut by 0 bases, the J end by 0 bases, with 12 bases between. In nucleotides, the CDR3 is TGTGCCAGCAGCCAAGATCTTAGTACGAGCTCCTATAATTCACCCCTCCACTTT. As protein: CASSQDLSTSSYNSPLHF.

The V call is TRBV19, the J call TRBJ1-6; maybe TRBD1 (5 bases). The CDR3 covers 18 residues. V was shortened by 6 bases and J by 7 bases, with 25 bases between the two germline ends. CDR1 is LNHDA, CDR2 SQIVND, per germline (reference sequence). The CDR3, as DNA: TGTGCCAGTAGGACCCGAGCGACAGAAACCAATCCCAATTCACCCCTCCACTTT. This gives the protein CASRTRATETNPNSPLHF.

This chain connects TRBV6-5 to TRBJ1-4; 8 bases map to TRBD1. J was trimmed by 7 bases and V by 7 bases; bases with no gene match: 11. The germline V gene has CDR1 MNHEY and CDR2 SVGAGI. This CDR3 contains 15 residues. CDR3 DNA: TGTGCCAGCAAAGTGTTTCGGACAGGGCCTGAAAAACTGTTTTTT. Translating gives CASKVFRTGPEKLFF.

The genes are TRBV6-5 and TRBJ1-2; TRBD1 matches at 7 bases. CDR1 MNHEY and CDR2 SVGAGI come from the germline V gene. Trimming removed 11 bases from V and 8 bases from J; junction bases left unmatched: 17. CDR3 length: 14 residues. The CDR3 sequence is CAAQGDWPLWGYTF. The DNA of the CDR3 is TGTGCCGCCCAGGGGGATTGGCCCCTCTGGGGCTACACCTTC.

J is TRBJ2-3 and V is TRBV27; no firm D call. Looked up from germline, CDR1 is MNHEY and CDR2 is SMNVEV (reference sequence). The CDR3 covers 14 residues. Deletions cut 1 base from V and 3 bases from J, with 8 bases between. The CDR3 sequence is CASSLYPWTDTQYF. In DNA, the CDR3 is TGTGCCAGCAGTTTATACCCGTGGACAGATACGCAGTATTTT.

For the CDR3, the DNA is TGCGCCAGCAGCTTGGATCCAGGGAGATATCCACCCCTCCACTTT. This sequence encodes CASSLDPGRYPPLHF. The V gene is TRBV5-1, the J gene TRBJ1-6, with D possibly matching TRBD1 (5 bases). With 0 bases removed from V and 11 bases from J, the gap between germline ends came to 15 bases. The germline gives CDR1 SGHRS, CDR2 YFSETQ. This CDR3 is built from 15 residues.

V is TRBV27 and J is TRBJ2-1, with TRBD2 identical over 8 bases. Trimming cost V 10 bases and J 13 bases; bases outside gene matches: 15. The CDR3 loop spans 13 amino acids. Germline V gives CDR1 MNHEY, CDR2 SMNVEV (reference sequence). The CDR3 nucleotides read TGTGCCATCGCAGTCCTTGCGGGGGGCTCTCAGTTCTTC. This encodes CAIAVLAGGSQFF.

This chain connects TRBV9 to TRBJ1-1, with a possible D match to TRBD1 (6 bases). There are 17 residues in the CDR3. CDR1 is SGDLS and CDR2 is YYNGEE in the germline V gene. Trimming took 0 bases from V and 4 from J, leaving 19 bases between them. CDR3 region: CASSVALDGQGFTEAFF. The CDR3 DNA sequence: TGTGCCAGCAGCGTAGCCCTCGATGGGCAGGGGTTCACTGAAGCTTTCTTT.

J is TRBJ2-7 and V is TRBV7-3; D is ambiguous. Germline V gene data show CDR1 as SGHTA and CDR2 as FQGTGA. Trimming took 5 bases from V and 2 from J, leaving 13 bases between them. The CDR3 consists of 14 residues. The CDR3 nucleotides are TGTGCCAGCAGCCCAGCCGGGCAGACCTACGAGCAGTACTTC. It encodes CASSPAGQTYEQYF.

This chain joins TRBV6-5 and TRBJ2-6; D ambiguous. V was pared by 8 bases and J by 0 bases, with 8 bases between. Germline assignment: CDR1 MNHEY and CDR2 SVGAGI. The CDR3 loop spans 14 amino acids. The CDR3 nucleotides read TGTGCCAGCTGGACGGGCTCTGGGGCCAACGTCCTGACTTTC. It encodes CASWTGSGANVLTF.

This clone was detected only once. V usage is TRBV27 and J usage is TRBJ1-2; weak D call: TRBD1 (6 bases). Germline CDR1 and CDR2: MNHEY and SMNVEV (reference sequence). The CDR3 loop spans 17 amino acids. Trimming removed 4 bases at V and 2 bases at J, with 20 bases between. The chain's CDR3 is CASSSSILLRGNYGYTF. CDR3 sequence (DNA): TGTGCCAGCAGTTCATCCATTCTCCTCAGGGGAAACTATGGCTACACCTTC.

The V and J genes are TRBV7-9 and TRBJ1-3, with D maybe TRBD1 (6 bases). Germline V gene lookup returns CDR1 SEHNR and CDR2 FQNEAQ (reference sequence). The V end was cut by 5 bases, the J end by 0 bases, with 14 bases between. The CDR3 sequence is 16 residues long. CDR3 bases: TGTGCCAGCAGCCCCCAGGGGTGGAGCTCTGGAAACACCATATATTTT. Amino acid sequence: CASSPQGWSSGNTIYF.

The gene calls are TRBV5-1 and TRBJ2-1, with TRBD2 matching over 7 bases. Germline values: CDR1 SGHRS, CDR2 YFSETQ. This CDR3 has 13 amino acids. Trimming removed 1 base from V and 8 bases from J; junction bases left unmatched: 3. CDR3 region: CASSLSGAYEQFF. The CDR3 DNA follows: TGCGCCAGCAGCTTGAGCGGGGCATATGAGCAGTTCTTC. The full variable domain, with the rest looked up from reference TRBV5-1 and TRBJ2-1, is KAGVTQTPRYLIKTRGQQVTLSCSPISGHRSVSWYQQTPGQGLQFLFEYFSETQRNKGNFPGRFSGRQFSNSRSEMNVSTLELGDSALYLCASSLSGAYEQFFGPGTRLTVL.

V gene TRBV10-3 combines with J gene TRBJ1-5, with D possibly being TRBD1 (5 bases). Germline CDR1 and CDR2: ENHRY and SYGVKD. V lost 10 bases and J lost 2, with 15 bases in between. The length of the CDR3 is 14 residues. The CDR3 region is CATDRTGRNQPQHF. CDR3 nucleotides: TGTGCCACTGACCGAACGGGACGCAATCAGCCCCAGCATTTT.

This chain links TRBV3-1 (or the pseudogene TRBV3-2) with TRBJ2-5, with no clear D. Per germline, CDR1 LGHDT and CDR2 YNNKEL (reference sequence). V lost 2 bases and J lost 5, with 12 bases in between. The length of the CDR3 is 14 residues. CDR3 in amino acids: CASSQLGRSETQYF. The CDR3 nucleotides read TGTGCCAGCAGCCAACTTGGGCGATCGGAGACCCAGTACTTC.

The chain combines TRBV2 with TRBJ2-5; D is perhaps TRBD2 (6 bases). The ends were cut back, 5 bases at V and 7 bases at J, with 20 bases in the middle. Per the germline V gene, CDR1 is SNHLY and CDR2 is FYNNEI. The CDR3 spans 15 residues. CDR3 protein: CASSSRGAGSGTQYF. CDR3 in DNA: TGTGCCAGCAGTTCCCGCGGGGCGGGAAGCGGGACCCAGTACTTC.

J is TRBJ2-7 and V is TRBV28; 7 bases agree with TRBD1. CDR3 size: 18 residues. In germline, CDR1 is MDHEN, CDR2 SYDVKM. Trimming cost V 5 bases and J 2 bases; bases outside gene matches: 18. CDR3 region: CASSIPGQSVTIPYEQYF. CDR3 bases: TGTGCCAGCAGTATTCCGGGACAGTCCGTCACCATTCCCTACGAGCAGTACTTC.

The chain links TRBV4-1 to TRBJ1-1; D is perhaps TRBD1 (6 bases). V was trimmed by 0 bases and J by 4 bases, leaving 18 bases between them. The V gene's germline CDR1 is MGHRA and CDR2 YSYEKL. The CDR3 consists of 17 residues. The CDR3 DNA reads as TGCGCCAGCAGCCAAGATGACAGACAGGCCGCCGGCACTGAAGCTTTCTTT. Translating gives CASSQDDRQAAGTEAFF.

The gene calls are TRBV3-1 (or the pseudogene TRBV3-2) and TRBJ2-7; no reliable D call. The CDR3 spans 12 residues. The germline V gene has CDR1 LGHDT and CDR2 YNNKEL (reference sequence). Trimming removed 5 bases from V and 3 bases from J, with 8 bases in between. CDR3 residues: CASSFNFYEQYF. The CDR3 DNA follows: TGTGCCAGCAGCTTTAACTTCTACGAGCAGTACTTC.

The rearrangement uses TRBV5-4 and TRBJ1-5; 8 positions agree with TRBD1. V trimming: 4 bases; J trimming: 6 bases; junction bases outside the gene matches: 6. CDR1 is SGHNT and CDR2 is YYREEE in the germline V gene (reference sequence). CDR3 length equals 14 residues. The CDR3 coding sequence is TGTGCCAGCAGCCGACAGGGGCGGGGTCAGCCCCAGCATTTT. Translation gives CASSRQGRGQPQHF.

V usage is TRBV3-1 (or the pseudogene TRBV3-2) and J usage is TRBJ1-4; D perhaps matches TRBD1 (5 bases). Trimming stripped 4 bases from V and 8 bases from J, with 23 bases between. Germline CDR1 and CDR2: LGHDT and YNNKEL (reference sequence). The length of the CDR3 is 17 residues. CDR3 amino acids: CASSLDSGTGRHEKLFF. The CDR3 nucleotides read TGTGCCAGCAGCCTAGACTCCGGAACAGGACGGCACGAAAAACTGTTTTTT.

The V gene is TRBV7-8, the J gene TRBJ2-7, with a tentative D call TRBD2 (6 bases). The germline gives CDR1 SGHVS, CDR2 FQNEAQ. The CDR3 runs 13 residues. V was shortened by 5 bases and J by 4 bases, with 12 bases between the two germline ends. This CDR3 is CASSLRLVYEQYF. The CDR3 DNA reads TGTGCCAGCAGCCTGAGACTAGTTTACGAGCAGTACTTC.